These 21 T cell receptor beta chains originate from one sample sequenced in a study of vaccination and CD4 T cells after COVID-19. Treatment reported: roughly 10-day PBMC culture with coronavirus spike peptide pools or control peptides (ViraFEST assay). For these TCRs, the target antigens are not known. Once obtained from cultured CD4+ T cells, the DNA was sequenced using the Oncomine TCR Beta short-read assay. TCRdb reprocessed the PCR reads via MiXCR and lists one record per CDR3 protein. The data show about 3,000 distinct CDR3 sequences, with around 31% seen just once and 50% to 75% held by the top ten. Sequencing was performed on CD4+ T cells from blood, cultured in vitro, taken after SARS-CoV-2 vaccination. Receptors originate from a human donor who had recovered from COVID-19.

This clonotype was counted only a few times. The chain employs TRBV27 and TRBJ1-6, with D uncertain. The CDR3 has 16 residues. Looked up from germline, CDR1 is MNHEY and CDR2 is SMNVEV (reference sequence). V lost 4 bases and J 0 bases, leaving 10 bases between the germline ends. The chain's CDR3 is CASSSPASSYNSPLHF. CDR3 nucleotide sequence: TGTGCCAGCAGTTCCCCCGCGAGCTCCTATAATTCACCCCTCCACTTT.

The chain has TRBV18 and TRBJ2-7; D unclear. V lost 5 bases, J lost 2 bases, and 7 bases lay in between. CDR1 KGHSH and CDR2 LQKENI come from the germline V gene. The CDR3 extends over 12 amino acids. DNA of the CDR3: TGTGCCAGCTCAGGAAGCCCCTACGAGCAGTACTTC. Encoded protein: CASSGSPYEQYF. The variable domain in full, with the rest retrieved from reference TRBV18 and TRBJ2-7, is NAGVMQNPRHLVRRRGQEARLRCSPMKGHSHVYWYRQLPEEGLKFMVYLQKENIIDESGMPKERFSAEFPKEGPSILRIQQVVRGDSAAYFCASSGSPYEQYFGPGTRLTVT.

This clonotype appeared a few times. This chain joins TRBV5-6 and TRBJ2-3; 12 bases are shared with TRBD2. Germline V CDR1 and CDR2: SGHDT, YYEEEE. This CDR3 is built from 15 residues. J gave up 6 bases and V 4 bases, and 6 bases lay outside the gene matches. The CDR3 loop is CASSQTSGGRDTQYF. For the CDR3, the DNA is TGTGCCAGCAGCCAGACTAGCGGGGGACGGGATACGCAGTATTTT.

This clonotype came up once. The V call is TRBV6-2 or TRBV6-3, the J call TRBJ2-5; no clear D. V lost 6 bases and J lost 1, with 18 bases in between. The CDR3 runs to 16 residues. Germline loops: CDR1 MNHEY, CDR2 SVGEGT. The CDR3 spells CASRPLRWQFQETQYF. The CDR3 DNA reads as TGTGCCAGCAGGCCTTTACGATGGCAGTTCCAAGAGACCCAGTACTTC.

This clonotype is labeled medium-sized. The chain couples TRBV20-1 to TRBJ1-2; D not certain. Germline V lookup: CDR1 DFQATT, CDR2 SNEGSKA (reference sequence). The CDR3 runs to 10 residues. V was shortened by 6 bases and J by 2 bases, with 4 bases between the two germline ends. The CDR3 is CSASNYGYTF. The CDR3 DNA reads as TGCAGTGCCTCAAACTATGGCTACACCTTC.

The chain combines TRBV7-2 with TRBJ2-2; TRBD1 is a possible D gene (5 bases). V shed 5 bases and J shed 0 bases, with 13 bases lying between them. The CDR3 has 16 residues. Germline V lookup: CDR1 SGHTA, CDR2 FQGNSA. Here the CDR3 DNA reads TGTGCCAGCAGCCCAGCTCGGACAACGAACACCGGGGAGCTGTTTTTT. Translated, it gives CASSPARTTNTGELFF.

The V call is TRBV9, the J call TRBJ2-7; D may match TRBD1 or TRBD2 (5 bases each). Germline CDR1 and CDR2: SGDLS and YYNGEE. This CDR3 has 15 amino acids. V shed 0 bases and J shed 1 base, with 11 bases lying between them. The CDR3 region is CASSVGWDGSYEQYF. For the CDR3, the DNA is TGTGCCAGCAGCGTAGGGTGGGACGGATCCTACGAGCAGTACTTC.

This clonotype is medium-sized within its sample. The rearrangement uses TRBV7-2 and TRBJ1-5; the D is unclear. This CDR3 contains 12 residues. In germline, CDR1 is SGHTA, CDR2 FQGNSA. V lost 2 bases and J lost 6, with 5 bases in between. The CDR3 region is CASSLMGQPQHF. Here the CDR3 DNA reads TGTGCCAGCAGCTTAATGGGTCAGCCCCAGCATTTT.

This rearrangement joins TRBV19 to TRBJ1-2; 8 bases line up with TRBD1. V lost 5 bases to trimming and J lost 6 bases; unmatched junction nucleotides: 8. Germline lookup yields CDR1 LNHDA and CDR2 SQIVND (reference sequence). The CDR3 is 14 amino acids. In nucleotides, the CDR3 is TGTGCCAGTAGTCTCACAGGGGGAAGAGATGGCTACACCTTC. It yields the protein CASSLTGGRDGYTF.

This clonotype has ten or more counts. The chain links TRBV7-9 to TRBJ1-1; no firm D call. The CDR3 contains 12 residues. Trimming pared 2 bases from V and 7 bases from J, leaving 8 bases between. CDR1 and CDR2 from the germline V gene are SEHNR and FQNEAQ (reference sequence). CDR3 residues: CASSLSTDEAFF. The CDR3 DNA reads TGTGCCAGCAGCTTATCTACGGATGAAGCTTTCTTT.

The chain carries TRBV11-3 and TRBJ1-5; D might be TRBD1 (6 bases). This CDR3 is 16 amino acids long. In germline, CDR1 is SGHNT, CDR2 YENEEA. The V end was cut by 1 base, the J end by 4 bases, with 14 bases between. CDR3 in DNA: TGTGCCAGCAGCTTAGTTGGGATTAGGGGGAATCAGCCCCAGCATTTT. Protein sequence: CASSLVGIRGNQPQHF.

This clonotype is categorized as medium-sized. This sequence joins TRBV7-9 and TRBJ1-6; maybe TRBD1 (6 bases). CDR1 SEHNR and CDR2 FQNEAQ come from the germline V gene (reference sequence). V was cut by 3 bases and J by 6 bases, with 9 bases left in between. CDR3 size: 14 residues. Here the CDR3 DNA reads TGTGCCAGCAGCTTCGGACAGACTAATTCACCCCTCCACTTT. Amino acid sequence: CASSFGQTNSPLHF.

The gene calls are TRBV24-1 and TRBJ1-5; D is uncertain. Germline CDR1 is KGHDR and CDR2 is SFDVKD. The CDR3 sequence is 13 residues long. Deletions cut 4 bases from V and 5 bases from J, with 8 bases between. The CDR3 is CATSDRGDQPQHF. In nucleotides, the CDR3 is TGTGCCACCAGTGACCGGGGAGATCAGCCCCAGCATTTT.

The chain links TRBV7-9 to TRBJ1-6, with no clear D. This CDR3 has 13 residues. V shed 3 bases and J shed 8 bases, with 8 bases lying between them. CDR1 SEHNR and CDR2 FQNEAQ come from the germline V gene (reference sequence). This CDR3 is CASSLYGDSPLHF. DNA for the CDR3: TGTGCCAGCAGCTTGTACGGTGATTCACCCCTCCACTTT.

CDR3 sequence: CASSQDRTGVNNQPQHF. The CDR3 coding sequence is TGCGCCAGCAGCCAAGACCGGACAGGGGTAAACAATCAGCCCCAGCATTTT. J is TRBJ1-5 and V is TRBV4-1, with TRBD1 matching over 9 bases. J was trimmed by 3 bases and V by 0 bases; bases with no gene match: 6. Germline V gene sequence: CDR1 MGHRA, CDR2 YSYEKL. CDR3 length: 17 amino acids.

The V and J genes are TRBV18 and TRBJ2-7, with 7 bases that match TRBD1. Germline loops: CDR1 KGHSH, CDR2 LQKENI. After removal of 0 bases from V and 5 bases from J, the junction contained 1 base not matched to a gene. This CDR3 is built from 13 residues. The CDR3 DNA reads as TGTGCCAGCTCACCACCGACAGGGAACGAGCAGTACTTC. It translates to CASSPPTGNEQYF. The whole variable domain, remainder taken from reference TRBV18 and TRBJ2-7, is NAGVMQNPRHLVRRRGQEARLRCSPMKGHSHVYWYRQLPEEGLKFMVYLQKENIIDESGMPKERFSAEFPKEGPSILRIQQVVRGDSAAYFCASSPPTGNEQYFGPGTRLTVT.

The chain has TRBV6-1 and TRBJ1-6; no definite D call. This CDR3 spans 13 amino acids. Trimming cost V 6 bases and J 2 bases, with 5 bases left between them. From germline, CDR1 is MNHNS and CDR2 SASEGT. The CDR3 sequence is CASRGPYNSPLHF. Here the CDR3 DNA reads TGTGCCAGCAGAGGTCCCTATAATTCACCCCTCCACTTT.

The V gene is TRBV20-1, the J gene TRBJ2-5; D may be TRBD1 (5 bases). The germline V gene has CDR1 DFQATT and CDR2 SNEGSKA (reference sequence). V was trimmed by 1 base and J by 1 base, leaving 13 bases between them. CDR3 length: 15 amino acids. This CDR3 reads CSARALDRPQETQYF. For the CDR3, the DNA is TGCAGTGCTAGAGCACTCGACAGACCCCAAGAGACCCAGTACTTC.

This clonotype occurred a few times. The J gene is TRBJ2-7, the V gene TRBV19, with TRBD2 matching over 7 bases. Germline-derived CDR1 and CDR2 are LNHDA and SQIVND (reference sequence). This CDR3 spans 14 amino acids. Losses at the gene ends were 9 bases for V and 0 bases for J; bases not matched to a gene: 8. DNA of the CDR3: TGTGCCAGCGTTGGGGGGGGAGACTCCTACGAGCAGTACTTC. Amino acids: CASVGGGDSYEQYF.

The table lists this clonotype with a few counts. The chain links TRBV20-1 to TRBJ2-1; 12 positions match TRBD2. Germline lookup yields CDR1 DFQATT and CDR2 SNEGSKA (reference sequence). This CDR3 is 20 amino acids long. V shed 6 bases, J shed 0 bases, and the junction held 18 bases outside the gene matches. The CDR3 region is CSAHTLLAGGRGSSYNEQFF. Written as DNA, the CDR3 is TGCAGTGCCCATACCCTCCTAGCGGGGGGGCGGGGTAGCTCCTACAATGAGCAGTTCTTC.

This clonotype appeared a few times. The rearrangement uses TRBV20-1 and TRBJ2-7; D is uncertain. CDR1 is DFQATT, CDR2 SNEGSKA, per germline (reference sequence). The CDR3 runs to 14 residues. The CDR3 region is CSNRYPGHSYEQYF. The CDR3 coding sequence is TGCAGCAACAGATACCCGGGCCATTCCTACGAGCAGTACTTC.